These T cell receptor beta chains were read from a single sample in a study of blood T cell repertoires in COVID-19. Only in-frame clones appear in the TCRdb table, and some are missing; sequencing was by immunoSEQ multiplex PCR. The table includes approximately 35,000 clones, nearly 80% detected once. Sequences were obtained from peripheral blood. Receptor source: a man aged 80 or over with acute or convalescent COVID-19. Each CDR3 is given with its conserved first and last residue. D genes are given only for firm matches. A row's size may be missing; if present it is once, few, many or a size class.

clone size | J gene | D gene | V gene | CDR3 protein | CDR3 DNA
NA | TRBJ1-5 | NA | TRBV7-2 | CASSLEARASPQHF | TGTGCCAGCAGCTTAGAGGCGCGGGCTTCGCCCCAGCATTTT
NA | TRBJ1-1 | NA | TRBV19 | CASSIQADTEAFF | TGTGCCAGTAGTATTCAAGCGGACACTGAAGCTTTCTTT
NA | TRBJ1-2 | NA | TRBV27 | CASSSSQGEYYGYTF | TGTGCCAGCAGCTCCTCCCAGGGCGAATACTATGGCTACACCTTC
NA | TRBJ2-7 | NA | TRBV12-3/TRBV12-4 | CASSFGQGNEQYF | TGTGCCAGCAGTTTCGGGCAGGGAAACGAGCAGTACTTC
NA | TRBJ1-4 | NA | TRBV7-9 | CASSSWTEAKLFF | TGTGCCAGCAGCTCCTGGACAGAGGCAAAACTGTTTTTT
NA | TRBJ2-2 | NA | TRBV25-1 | CASSEFVSGELFF | TGTGCCAGCAGTGAATTCGTGTCCGGGGAGCTGTTTTTT
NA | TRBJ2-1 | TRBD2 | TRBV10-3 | CAIYSGTSNYNEQFF | TGTGCCATCTACTCCGGGACTAGCAACTACAATGAGCAGTTCTTC
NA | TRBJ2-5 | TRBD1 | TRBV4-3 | CASSRKRGRETQYF | TGCGCCAGCAGCCGGAAGAGGGGGCGTGAGACCCAGTACTTC
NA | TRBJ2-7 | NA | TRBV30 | CAWSQRRVQRSSYEQYF | TGTGCCTGGTCCCAGAGGAGGGTTCAACGGTCTTCCTACGAGCAGTACTTC
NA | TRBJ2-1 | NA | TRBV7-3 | CASSRDNAYNEQFF | TGTGCCAGCAGCCGGGACAATGCCTACAATGAGCAGTTCTTC
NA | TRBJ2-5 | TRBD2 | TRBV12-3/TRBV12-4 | CASSKTSYETQYF | TGTGCCAGCAGTAAGACTAGCTACGAGACCCAGTACTTC
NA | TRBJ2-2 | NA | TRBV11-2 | CASSLAPGSGELFF | TGTGCCAGCAGCTTAGCCCCGGGGTCCGGGGAGCTGTTTTTT
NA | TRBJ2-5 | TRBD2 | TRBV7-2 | CASSLLDSGSGETQYF | TGTGCCAGCAGCTTATTAGATAGCGGGAGCGGGGAGACCCAGTACTTC
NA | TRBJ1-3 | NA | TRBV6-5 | CASSYEKRSDTIYF | TGTGCCAGCAGTTACGAGAAAAGGAGTGACACCATATATTTT
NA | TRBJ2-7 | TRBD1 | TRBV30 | CAWSSTGNEQYF | TGTGCCTGGAGCTCGACAGGGAACGAGCAGTACTTC
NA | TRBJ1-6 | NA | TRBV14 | CASSQGSRTSPLHF | TGTGCCAGCAGCCAAGGGTCCCGGACATCACCCCTCCACTTT
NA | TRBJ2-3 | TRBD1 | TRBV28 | CASSAPTGASGTNTQYF | TGTGCCAGCAGTGCCCCCACAGGGGCCAGTGGCACTAATACGCAGTATTTT
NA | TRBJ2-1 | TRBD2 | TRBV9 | CASSPRGGTSSYNEQFF | TGTGCCAGCAGCCCGAGAGGTGGGACTAGCAGCTACAATGAGCAGTTCTTC
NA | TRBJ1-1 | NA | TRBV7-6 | CASSPQSYTEAFF | TGTGCCAGCAGTCCACAGAGTTACACTGAAGCTTTCTTT
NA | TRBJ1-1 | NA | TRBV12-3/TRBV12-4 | CASSLGGGTEAFF | TGTGCCAGCAGTTTGGGGGGGGGCACTGAAGCTTTCTTT
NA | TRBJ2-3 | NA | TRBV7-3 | CASSTRTTAGPSTDTQYF | TGTGCCAGCAGCACAAGGACCACGGCGGGGCCTAGCACAGATACGCAGTATTTT
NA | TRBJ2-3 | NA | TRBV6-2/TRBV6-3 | CASSYRVRATDTQYF | TGTGCCAGCAGTTACCGAGTCAGGGCGACAGATACGCAGTATTTT
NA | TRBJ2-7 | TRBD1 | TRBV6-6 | CASRKQGTHEQYF | TGTGCCAGCAGAAAACAGGGGACCCACGAGCAGTACTTC
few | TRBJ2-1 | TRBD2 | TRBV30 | CAWDVLAGVNEQFF | TGTGCCTGGGATGTCCTAGCGGGAGTCAATGAGCAGTTCTTC
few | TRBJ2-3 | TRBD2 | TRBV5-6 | CASSLLGGGAVDTQYF | TGTGCCAGCAGCTTGCTTGGCGGGGGGGCCGTAGATACGCAGTATTTT
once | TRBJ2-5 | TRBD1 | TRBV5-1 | CASGRTGETQYF | TGCGCCAGCGGTCGGACAGGAGAGACCCAGTACTTC
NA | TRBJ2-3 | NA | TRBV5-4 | CASSEAGTDTQYF | TGTGCCAGCAGCGAGGCGGGCACAGATACGCAGTATTTT
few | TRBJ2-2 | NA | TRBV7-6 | CASSLAESPLTGELFF | TGTGCCAGCAGCTTAGCCGAGTCGCCTCTCACCGGGGAGCTGTTTTTT
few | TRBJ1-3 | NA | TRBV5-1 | CASSLGTPASGNTIYF | TGCGCCAGCAGCTTGGGGACTCCAGCCTCGGGAAACACCATATATTTT
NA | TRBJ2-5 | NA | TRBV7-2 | CASSRDPRETQYF | TGTGCCAGCAGCCGCGATCCCAGGGAGACCCAGTACTTC
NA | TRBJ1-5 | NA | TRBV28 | CASSLGQAPYSNQPQHF | TGTGCCAGCAGTTTAGGCCAGGCCCCTTATAGCAATCAGCCCCAGCATTTT
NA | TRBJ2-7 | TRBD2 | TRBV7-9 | CASSPGRASGSYEQYF | TGTGCCAGCAGCCCAGGGCGAGCTAGCGGATCCTACGAGCAGTACTTC
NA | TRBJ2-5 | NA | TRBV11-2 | CASSLQPGTETQYF | TGTGCCAGCAGCTTACAGCCGGGAACGGAGACCCAGTACTTC
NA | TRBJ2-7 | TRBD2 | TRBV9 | CASSVGLAGTYEQYF | TGTGCCAGCAGCGTCGGACTAGCGGGGACCTACGAGCAGTACTTC
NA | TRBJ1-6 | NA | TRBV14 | CASSQAGYNSPLHF | TGTGCCAGCAGCCAAGCAGGCTATAATTCACCCCTCCACTTT
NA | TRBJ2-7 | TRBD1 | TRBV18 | CASSPYSGTGGRTYEQYF | TGTGCCAGCTCACCATACTCCGGGACAGGGGGAAGGACCTACGAGCAGTACTTC
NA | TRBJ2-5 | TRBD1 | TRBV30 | CAWRVGQGKETQYF | TGTGCCTGGAGGGTGGGACAGGGAAAAGAGACCCAGTACTTC
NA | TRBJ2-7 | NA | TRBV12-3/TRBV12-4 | CASSLLYEQYF | TGTGCCAGCAGTTTACTCTACGAGCAGTACTTC
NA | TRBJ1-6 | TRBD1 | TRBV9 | CASSGQGTGSSPLHF | TGTGCCAGCAGCGGACAAGGGACAGGCAGTTCACCCCTCCACTTT
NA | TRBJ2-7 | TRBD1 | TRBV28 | CASNIGQDTYEQYF | TGTGCCAGCAATATAGGACAGGACACCTACGAGCAGTACTTC
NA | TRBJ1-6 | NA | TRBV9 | CASSVGRVGSPLHF | TGTGCCAGCAGCGTAGGCAGGGTCGGTTCACCCCTCCACTTT
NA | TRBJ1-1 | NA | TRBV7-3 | CASSLANHRSTEAFF | TGTGCCAGCAGCTTAGCTAACCACCGATCGACTGAAGCTTTCTTT
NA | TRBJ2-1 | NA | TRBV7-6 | CASSDFSGRSYNEQFF | TGTGCCAGCAGTGATTTTAGCGGCCGCTCCTACAATGAGCAGTTCTTC
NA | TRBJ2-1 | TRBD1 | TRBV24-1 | CATSDPGTGGYNEQFF | TGTGCCACCAGTGACCCCGGGACAGGGGGCTACAATGAGCAGTTCTTC
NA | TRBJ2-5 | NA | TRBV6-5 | CAIKNRAPSETQYF | TGTGCCATTAAGAATAGGGCACCTAGCGAGACCCAGTACTTC
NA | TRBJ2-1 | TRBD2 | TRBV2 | CASSGTSGGRDEQFF | TGTGCCAGCAGTGGGACTAGCGGGGGAAGGGATGAGCAGTTCTTC
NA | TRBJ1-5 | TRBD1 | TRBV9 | CASSSGTGGEGQPQHF | TGTGCCAGCAGCTCCGGGACAGGGGGCGAAGGGCAGCCCCAGCATTTT
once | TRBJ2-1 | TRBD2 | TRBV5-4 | CASSLAGGRAYNEQFF | TGTGCCAGCAGCTTGGCGGGCGGGAGGGCCTACAATGAGCAGTTCTTC
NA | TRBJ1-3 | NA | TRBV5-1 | CASSATGSSGNTIYF | TGCGCCAGCAGCGCTACAGGGAGCTCTGGAAACACCATATATTTT
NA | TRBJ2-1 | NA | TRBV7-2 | CASSSTGIRYNEQFF | TGTGCCAGCAGCTCCACGGGGATCAGATACAATGAGCAGTTCTTC
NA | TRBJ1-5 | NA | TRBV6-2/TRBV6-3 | CASSYSWGVRNQPQHF | TGTGCCAGCAGTTACTCGTGGGGAGTGCGCAATCAGCCCCAGCATTTT
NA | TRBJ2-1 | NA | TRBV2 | CASNRVWYNEQFF | TGTGCCAGCAACAGGGTGTGGTACAATGAGCAGTTCTTC
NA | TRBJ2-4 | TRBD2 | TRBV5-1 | CASSIGDYKNIQYF | TGCGCCAGCAGCATAGGGGACTACAAAAACATTCAGTACTTC
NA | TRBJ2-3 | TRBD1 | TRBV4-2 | CASSPADRSDTQYF | TGTGCCAGCAGCCCAGCGGACAGGTCAGATACGCAGTATTTT
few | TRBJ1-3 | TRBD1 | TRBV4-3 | CASSQGTGSGNTIYF | TGCGCCAGCAGCCAAGGGACAGGCTCTGGAAACACCATATATTTT
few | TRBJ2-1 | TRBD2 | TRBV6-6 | CASSSTSESSYNEQFF | TGTGCCAGCAGTTCAACTAGCGAGAGCTCCTACAATGAGCAGTTCTTC
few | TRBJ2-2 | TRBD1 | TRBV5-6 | CASSSQGPNTGELFF | TGTGCCAGCAGCTCACAGGGGCCCAACACCGGGGAGCTGTTTTTT
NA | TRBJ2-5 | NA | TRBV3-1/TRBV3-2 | CASSQELAETQYF | TGTGCCAGCAGCCAAGAGCTGGCAGAGACCCAGTACTTC
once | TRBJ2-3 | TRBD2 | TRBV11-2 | CASSLNPKGGTSTDTQYF | TGTGCCAGCAGCTTAAATCCGAAGGGAGGGACTAGCACAGATACGCAGTATTTT